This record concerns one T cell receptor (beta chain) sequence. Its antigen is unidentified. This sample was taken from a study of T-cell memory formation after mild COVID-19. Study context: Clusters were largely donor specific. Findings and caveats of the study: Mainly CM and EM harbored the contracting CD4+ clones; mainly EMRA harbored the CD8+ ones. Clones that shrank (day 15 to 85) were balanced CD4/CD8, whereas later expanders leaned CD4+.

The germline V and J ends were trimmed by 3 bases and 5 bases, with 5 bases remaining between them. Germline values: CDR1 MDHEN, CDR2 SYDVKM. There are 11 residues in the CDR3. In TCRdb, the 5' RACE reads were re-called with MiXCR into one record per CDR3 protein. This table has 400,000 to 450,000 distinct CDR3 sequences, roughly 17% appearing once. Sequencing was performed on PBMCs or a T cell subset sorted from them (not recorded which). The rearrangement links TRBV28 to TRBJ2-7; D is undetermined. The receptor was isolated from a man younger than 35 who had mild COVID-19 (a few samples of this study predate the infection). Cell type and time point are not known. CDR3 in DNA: TGTGCCAGCAGTTTCCCACACGAGCAGTACGTC. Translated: CASSFPHEQYV.